These 14 T cell receptor beta chains share one sample of origin, sequenced in a study of blood T cell repertoires in COVID-19. Assay: immunoSEQ multiplex PCR; the TCRdb copy retains only in-frame clones and omits some. The repertoire includes 250,000 or so clones, more than 70% of them detected once, and roughly 12% sits in the top ten. The specimen sequenced was peripheral blood. Receptors were obtained from a man aged 80 or over with acute or convalescent COVID-19.

The rearrangement uses TRBV5-1 and TRBJ2-7; TRBD1 agrees at 12 bases. Germline V lookup: CDR1 SGHRS, CDR2 YFSETQ. The trim removed 5 bases at V and 2 bases at J, leaving 5 bases unmatched. The CDR3 extends over 15 amino acids. CDR3 nucleotides: TGCGCCAGCAGTCGGGACAGGGGGCTCACCTACGAGCAGTACTTC. It encodes CASSRDRGLTYEQYF.

The CDR3 DNA reads TGTGCCAGCAGTTTCAAACAGGGGGAGGGCTACACCTTC. This translates into CASSFKQGEGYTF. The genes are TRBV12-3 or TRBV12-4 and TRBJ1-2, with 8 nucleotides matching TRBD1. V was pared by 3 bases and J by 8 bases, with 5 bases of the junction left unmatched. The CDR3 spans 13 residues.

This clone was observed a single time. The CDR3 bases are TGTGCCAGCAGCTTGAGGGACAGTGGGCTGGACGAGCAGTACTTC. Translation: CASSLRDSGLDEQYF. The V and J genes are TRBV7-3 and TRBJ2-7; TRBD1 aligns across 7 bases. Germline trimming cut 3 bases from V and 5 bases from J; bases unmatched to any gene: 10. The CDR3 has 15 residues. CDR1 and CDR2 (germline): SGHTA, FQGTGA. Looking up the rest from reference TRBV7-3 and TRBJ2-7 gives the full variable domain: GAGVSQTPSNKVTEKGKYVELRCDPISGHTALYWYRQSLGQGPEFLIYFQGTGAADDSGLPNDRFFAVRPEGSVSTLKIQRTERGDSAVYLCASSLRDSGLDEQYFGPGTRLTVT.

The CDR3 DNA reads TGTGCCAGCTCGTTAGACAGGGCCGCCGAGCAGTACTTC. It is translated as CASSLDRAAEQYF. The rearrangement links TRBV18 to TRBJ2-7, with 7 positions matching TRBD1. CDR3 length: 13 residues. The junction had 8 bases not matched to a gene; V was cut back by 6 bases and J by 6 bases. Germline V lookup: CDR1 KGHSH, CDR2 LQKENI.

The V and J genes are TRBV10-2 and TRBJ1-1, with TRBD1 matching over 8 bases. This CDR3 is 14 amino acids long. Germline V gives CDR1 WSHSY, CDR2 SAAADI. The J segment lost 1 base and the V segment lost 6 bases, leaving 4 bases of the junction unmatched. The chain's CDR3 is CASRQGVTNTEAFF. In nucleotides, the CDR3 is TGCGCCAGCAGACAGGGGGTTACGAACACTGAAGCTTTCTTT.

V is TRBV6-5 and J is TRBJ1-1; the D gene is possibly TRBD1 (5 bases). The CDR3 sequence is 13 residues long. Trimming cost V 4 bases and J 2 bases, with 8 bases left between them. The V gene's germline CDR1 is MNHEY and CDR2 SVGAGI. The CDR3 nucleotides are TGTGCCAGCAGTTTTAGGGGTAACACTGAAGCTTTCTTT. Protein product: CASSFRGNTEAFF.

The chain employs TRBV5-6 and TRBJ1-2, with 7 bases fitting TRBD1. There are 14 residues in the CDR3. Germline CDR1 reads SGHDT; CDR2 reads YYEEEE. V was clipped by 0 bases and J by 5 bases; unmatched bases: 4. CDR3 residues: CASSLGATGYGYTF. CDR3 DNA: TGTGCCAGCAGCTTGGGTGCGACAGGGTATGGCTACACCTTC.

The chain joins TRBV19 to TRBJ2-1, with 9 bases that match TRBD2. Germline values: CDR1 LNHDA, CDR2 SQIVND (reference sequence). V was pared by 5 bases and J by 3 bases, with 11 bases of the junction left unmatched. The CDR3 loop spans 17 amino acids. DNA of the CDR3: TGTGCCAGTAGTGTCCTCTCAAGCGGGAGGAACTACAATGAGCAGTTCTTC. This sequence encodes CASSVLSSGRNYNEQFF.

This chain joins TRBV5-6 and TRBJ1-5; 10 positions match TRBD1. The CDR3 covers 16 residues. J lost 5 bases, V lost 4 bases, and 9 bases had no gene match. The germline V gene has CDR1 SGHDT and CDR2 YYEEEE. The CDR3 spells CASSRVGQGKDQPQHF. CDR3 sequence (DNA): TGTGCCAGCAGCCGGGTGGGACAGGGGAAGGATCAGCCCCAGCATTTT. Variable domain in full (rest from reference TRBV5-6 and TRBJ1-5): DAGVTQSPTHLIKTRGQQVTLRCSPKSGHDTVSWYQQALGQGPQFIFQYYEEEERQRGNFPDRFSGHQFPNYSSELNVNALLLGDSALYLCASSRVGQGKDQPQHFGDGTRLSIL.

The rearrangement joins TRBV24-1 to TRBJ2-5; perhaps TRBD1 as D (5 bases). Germline V gene lookup returns CDR1 KGHDR and CDR2 SFDVKD. This CDR3 comprises 11 residues. V lost 6 bases to trimming and J lost 5 bases, with 6 bases between them. In DNA form, the CDR3 reads TGTGCCACCAGTTCAGGGGAGACCCAGTACTTC. Protein product: CATSSGETQYF.

This clone was detected only once. The chain is built from TRBV7-2 and TRBJ1-1; no firm D call. This CDR3 comprises 13 residues. Per the germline V gene, CDR1 is SGHTA and CDR2 is FQGNSA. V gave up 5 bases and J gave up 1 base, with 8 bases separating them. For the CDR3, the DNA is TGTGCCAGCAGCACAAAAACGAACACTGAAGCTTTCTTT. Translation: CASSTKTNTEAFF.

The gene calls are TRBV29-1 and TRBJ2-1; D may be TRBD1 (5 bases). Germline V gene data show CDR1 as SQVTM and CDR2 as ANQGSEA. Trimming left V 7 bases short and J 6 bases short, with 10 bases between. This CDR3 is built from 11 residues. This chain's CDR3 is CSGQGLNEQFF. Here the CDR3 DNA reads TGCAGCGGTCAGGGTCTCAATGAGCAGTTCTTC.

The V gene is TRBV6-6, the J gene TRBJ2-2; 7 bases are shared with TRBD1. Germline trimming cut 6 bases from V and 5 bases from J; bases unmatched to any gene: 12. Germline V gives CDR1 MNHNY, CDR2 SVGAGI (reference sequence). This CDR3 contains 16 residues. Here the CDR3 DNA reads TGTGCCAGCAGCCAAGCCCGACAGGGATGGACCGGGGAGCTGTTTTTT. Protein product: CASSQARQGWTGELFF.

V is TRBV28 and J is TRBJ2-1, with 14 bases aligning to TRBD2. The V gene's germline CDR1 is MDHEN and CDR2 SYDVKM. The CDR3 runs 16 residues. Trimming at V came to 10 bases and at J to 3 bases, leaving 8 bases not matched to a gene. This CDR3 reads CAIHSTSGRDYNEQFF. For the CDR3, the DNA is TGTGCCATCCACTCGACTAGCGGGAGGGACTACAATGAGCAGTTCTTC.